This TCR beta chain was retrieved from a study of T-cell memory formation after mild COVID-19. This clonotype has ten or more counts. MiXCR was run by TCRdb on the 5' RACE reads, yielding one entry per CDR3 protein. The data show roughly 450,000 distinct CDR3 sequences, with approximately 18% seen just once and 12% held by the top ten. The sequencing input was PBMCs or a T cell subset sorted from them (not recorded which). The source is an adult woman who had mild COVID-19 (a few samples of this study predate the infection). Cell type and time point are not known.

This CDR3 is CSARAGGGTGELFF. CDR3 coding DNA: TGCAGTGCTCGAGCGGGGGGTGGTACCGGGGAGCTGTTTTTT. V usage is TRBV20-1 and J usage is TRBJ2-2; 9 bases map to TRBD2. With 5 bases clipped from V and 5 bases from J, the junction kept 6 bases outside the gene matches. The CDR3 spans 14 residues. Germline loops: CDR1 DFQATT, CDR2 SNEGSKA (reference sequence).